The subject of this entry is one TCR beta chain. This record belongs to a study of blood T cell repertoires in COVID-19. Profiling relied on immunoSEQ multiplex PCR, and the TCRdb table lists in-frame clones only, not all of them. The sample yields some 150,000 clones, just under 85% seen once. The specimen sequenced was peripheral blood. The TCR was taken from a woman between 40 and 55 years old with active or convalescent COVID-19.

The CDR3 here is CASSIEDRRYTF. The CDR3, as DNA: TGTGCCAGTAGTATCGAGGACAGGCGCTACACCTTC. The chain joins TRBV19 to TRBJ1-2, with 7 bases aligning to TRBD1. The CDR3 covers 12 residues. V dropped 3 bases and J dropped 9; count of bases not matched to a gene: 4. Germline loops: CDR1 LNHDA, CDR2 SQIVND (reference sequence).